The 5 T cell receptor beta chains below were found in one sample sequenced in a study of PD-1 blockade in classical Hodgkin lymphoma (dated by TCRdb to the early 2020s). The library was prepared using the immunoSEQ multiplex PCR assay. Entries here come from immuneACCESS through TCRdb and include only in-frame sequences with V and J called. Some clones fail to appear in such tables; in the studies checked, an unresolved V gene covers under half of the shortfall, and the cause of the remainder is unknown. The sample profile shows 46,000 or so clones; around 82% of them were found once. Of the sample, about 20% falls within the top ten clones. The sample's time point, from its label and the paper: cycle 2 day 1 (C2D1) of nivolumab. Every trial patient had relapsed after autologous stem cell transplantation, and cohorts A, B and C differed in prior brentuximab vedotin exposure. This sample comprised peripheral blood mononuclear cells (PBMCs), obtained before the second cycle of nivolumab. Receptor source: a human donor with classical Hodgkin lymphoma.

V gene TRBV11-2 combines with J gene TRBJ2-5; D is perhaps TRBD1 (6 bases). Trimming removed 5 bases at V and 2 bases at J, with 12 bases between. Germline assignment: CDR1 SGHAT and CDR2 FQNNGV. This CDR3 region has 14 residues. The CDR3 DNA reads as TGTGCCAGCAGCCCCCCGGACAGACAAGAGACCCAGTACTTC. This encodes CASSPPDRQETQYF.

The chain has TRBV11-3 and TRBJ2-2, with D tentatively TRBD1 or TRBD2 (6 bases each). CDR3 length: 15 amino acids. V was cut by 5 bases and J by 5 bases, with 15 bases left in between. Germline V gene lookup returns CDR1 SGHNT and CDR2 YENEEA. As DNA, the CDR3 is TGTGCCAGCAGCAATAGCGGAGGGGGAACCGGGGAGCTGTTTTTT. Its translation: CASSNSGGGTGELFF.

The rearrangement links TRBV9 to TRBJ1-4; D gene uncertain. This CDR3 has 15 residues. Per the germline V gene, CDR1 is SGDLS and CDR2 is YYNGEE. V lost 4 bases and J 8 bases, leaving 18 bases between the germline ends. The DNA of the CDR3 is TGTGCCAGCAGCCTACGTCCGGGTGGAAAAGAAAAACTGTTTTTT. It yields the protein CASSLRPGGKEKLFF.

This chain uses TRBV5-1 with TRBJ2-7, with TRBD1 identical over 9 bases. The V and J ends lost 5 bases and 2 bases, in that order; junction bases with no gene match: 11. Looked up from germline, CDR1 is SGHRS and CDR2 is YFSETQ. The CDR3 consists of 16 residues. The CDR3 sequence: CASRQSGTGIPYEQYF. The CDR3, as DNA: TGCGCCAGCAGACAATCTGGGACAGGGATCCCCTACGAGCAGTACTTC.

V is TRBV18 and J is TRBJ2-7; 11 nucleotides agree with TRBD2. Germline V CDR1 and CDR2: KGHSH, LQKENI. V was clipped by 3 bases and J by 2 bases; unmatched bases: 3. The CDR3 sequence is 15 residues long. CDR3 amino acids: CASSPRLAGPYEQYF. In DNA, the CDR3 is TGTGCCAGCTCACCCCGACTAGCGGGACCCTACGAGCAGTACTTC. Full variable domain (outside the CDR3, taken from reference TRBV18 and TRBJ2-7): NAGVMQNPRHLVRRRGQEARLRCSPMKGHSHVYWYRQLPEEGLKFMVYLQKENIIDESGMPKERFSAEFPKEGPSILRIQQVVRGDSAAYFCASSPRLAGPYEQYFGPGTRLTVT.